This is a list of T cell receptor beta chains from one sample in a study of cytomegalovirus exposure and HLA in healthy donors. The table came from immunoSEQ multiplex PCR; TCRdb's copy has only in-frame clones and leaves some out. This sample has 45,000 to 65,000 clones, with 70% to 85% found just once. Input material: PBMCs. Receptors were obtained from a woman aged 45 to 65 in good health and CMV-seropositive. CDR3s include the opening cysteine and the closing phenylalanine or tryptophan. The D gene is left open where the match is weak. Clone size is not always given. Where it is, it says once, few, many or a class for expanded clones.

d_call | j_call | clone_size | v_call | cdr3_nt | cdr3_aa
TRBD2 | TRBJ2-3 | few | TRBV28 | TGTGCCAGCAGTCCCTGGACTAGCGGGAGAGCAGATACGCAGTATTTT | CASSPWTSGRADTQYF
. | TRBJ2-1 | . | TRBV18 | TGTGCCAGCTCACCACCGGGTAGCATGGATGAGCAGTTCTTC | CASSPPGSMDEQFF
. | TRBJ2-1 | . | TRBV28 | TGTGCCAGCAGAAGCGTCGATGGGAGTCTCGTCAACAATGAGCAGTTCTTC | CASRSVDGSLVNNEQFF
. | TRBJ2-1 | . | TRBV2 | TGTGCCAGCAGTGAAGCGCTAACCAGGTGGGTCTTC | CASSEALTRWVF
. | TRBJ2-6 | many | TRBV6-5 | TGTGCCAGCAGTTATATCTCCTCTGGGGCCAACGTCCTGACTTTC | CASSYISSGANVLTF
TRBD1 | TRBJ2-2 | . | TRBV7-2 | TGTGCCAGCAGCTTAGGGTGGACAGGGGATTTCTCCGGGGAGCTGTTTTTT | CASSLGWTGDFSGELFF
. | TRBJ1-2 | . | TRBV6-5 | TGTGCCAGCAGTTACTCACCTGGCGGATCCTATGGCTACACCTTC | CASSYSPGGSYGYTF
TRBD2 | TRBJ2-3 | . | TRBV19 | TGTGCCAGTGGGCCCCGGGGGGGCGGCACAGATACGCAGTATTTT | CASGPRGGGTDTQYF
TRBD1 | TRBJ2-2 | . | TRBV29-1 | TGCAGCGTTGTCAAAAACAGGGGGCTTGACACCGGGGAGCTGTTTTTT | CSVVKNRGLDTGELFF
TRBD2 | TRBJ2-5 | . | TRBV7-8 | TGTGCCAGCAGCCTAACCCCGGGAGGGCGAGAGACCCAGTACTTC | CASSLTPGGRETQYF
. | TRBJ1-2 | . | TRBV29-1 | TGCAGCGTTGAGGGGGGAAGACAGTTACTAAACTATGGCTACACCTTC | CSVEGGRQLLNYGYTF
. | TRBJ1-5 | . | TRBV7-8 | TGTGCCAGCAGCTACGGAGGCCCCAGTCAGCCCCAGCATTTT | CASSYGGPSQPQHF
TRBD2 | TRBJ2-7 | . | TRBV30 | TGTGCCTGGAGAACCAGCGGGAGTGGCTACGAGCAGTACTTC | CAWRTSGSGYEQYF
TRBD1 | TRBJ1-5 | . | TRBV2 | TGTGCCAGCAGTGCCCTTAATACAGGGGCCCAGCCCCAGCATTTT | CASSALNTGAQPQHF
TRBD2 | TRBJ2-7 | . | TRBV10-2 | TGCGCCAGCACACTAGCGAGTACCTACGAGCAGTACTTC | CASTLASTYEQYF
TRBD1 | TRBJ1-1 | few | TRBV30 | TGTGCCTGGGGGACAGGAGTCAGTCCGAACACTGAAGCTTTCTTT | CAWGTGVSPNTEAFF
. | TRBJ1-1 | . | TRBV6-5 | TGTGCCAGCAGTGACTACAGGGTTACCACTGAAGCTTTCTTT | CASSDYRVTTEAFF
TRBD1 | TRBJ1-6 | . | TRBV7-9 | TGTGCCAGCAGCTTAGCTGGGACAGGGTCTCAGGCCCTCCACTTT | CASSLAGTGSQALHF
TRBD1 | TRBJ1-5 | . | TRBV19 | TGTGCCAGTAACCCCGCCGACAGGGTCAATAATCAGCCCCAGCATTTT | CASNPADRVNNQPQHF
. | TRBJ2-7 | few | TRBV29-1 | TGCAGCGTTTATGGCGGGGGCTGGTACGAGCAGTACTTC | CSVYGGGWYEQYF
. | TRBJ2-1 | . | TRBV4-3 | TGCGCCAGCAGCCACAGACGGGGGTGGGTGTACAATGAGCAGTTCTTC | CASSHRRGWVYNEQFF
. | TRBJ1-4 | once | TRBV5-1 | TGCGCCAGCAGCTTAGGGAGTATCGCAACTAATGAAAAACTGTTTTTT | CASSLGSIATNEKLFF
. | TRBJ2-5 | few | TRBV18 | TGTGCCAGCTCACTGTCCCTACAAGAGACCCAGTACTTC | CASSLSLQETQYF
TRBD1 | TRBJ2-1 | . | TRBV7-9 | TGTGCCAGCAGCCTGACAGGGGGCGCAGACGAGTTCTTC | CASSLTGGADEFF
. | TRBJ1-4 | few | TRBV7-8 | TGTGCCAGCAGGGTCAACTCTAATGAAAAACTGTTTTTT | CASRVNSNEKLFF
. | TRBJ1-5 | . | TRBV6-6 | TGTGCCAGCAGAGGAGGGATATCCGATCAGCCCCAGCATTTT | CASRGGISDQPQHF
. | TRBJ2-1 | . | TRBV7-6 | TGTGCCAGCAGCCGAGCGCAACCCGGCTCCTACAATGAGCAGTTCTTC | CASSRAQPGSYNEQFF
. | TRBJ2-2 | . | TRBV9 | TGTGCCAGCAGTCCAGAGATAAAGACTTGGAACACCGGGGAGCTGTTTTTT | CASSPEIKTWNTGELFF
TRBD2 | TRBJ2-1 | few | TRBV5-8 | TGTGCCAGCAGCCCCGGACTAGCGGGAGGGACAAATGAGCAGTTCTTC | CASSPGLAGGTNEQFF
. | TRBJ2-3 | . | TRBV7-3 | TGCGGGGCTGCAAGCGGGACAGATACGCAGTATTTT | CGAASGTDTQYF